A single sample is the source of the 30 T cell receptor beta chains below, sequenced in a study of blood T cell repertoires in COVID-19. Repertoires were generated with immunoSEQ multiplex PCR, while TCRdb's copy carries only in-frame clones and drops some. The sample lists 200,000 to 250,000 clones; under 90% were seen once. Material: peripheral blood. These receptors all come from a woman aged 80 or over with acute or convalescent COVID-19.

The J gene is TRBJ2-7, the V gene TRBV9; the match to TRBD2 covers 8 bases. Trimming at V came to 3 bases and at J to 3 bases, leaving 2 bases not matched to a gene. In germline, CDR1 is SGDLS, CDR2 YYNGEE. This CDR3 spans 13 amino acids. Here the CDR3 reads CASSGLAGYEQYF. DNA of the CDR3: TGTGCCAGCAGCGGGCTAGCGGGCTACGAGCAGTACTTC.

The chain couples TRBV13 to TRBJ1-3, with D possibly being TRBD1 (5 bases). CDR1 and CDR2 (germline): PRHDT, FYEKMQ (reference sequence). The V end lost 4 bases, the J end lost 4 bases, and 14 bases lay between the germline ends. The CDR3 sequence is 15 residues long. The CDR3 loop is CASSSGRRGGNTIYF. The CDR3 DNA reads as TGTGCCAGCAGCTCCGGACGGCGGGGGGGAAACACCATATATTTT. Together with reference TRBV13 and TRBJ1-3, the CDR3 gives the full variable domain: AAGVIQSPRHLIKEKRETATLKCYPIPRHDTVYWYQQGPGQDPQFLISFYEKMQSDKGSIPDRFSAQQFSDYHSELNMSSLELGDSALYFCASSSGRRGGNTIYFGEGSWLTVV.

V is TRBV12-3 or TRBV12-4 and J is TRBJ1-5; perhaps TRBD1 as D (5 bases). V lost 1 base and J 7 bases, leaving 8 bases between the germline ends. The CDR3 consists of 13 residues. The CDR3 DNA reads as TGTGCCAGCAGTTTAGTTGGGGGGCAGCCCCAGCATTTT. Translating gives CASSLVGGQPQHF.

This rearrangement joins TRBV5-4 to TRBJ2-7, with a tentative D call TRBD1 (6 bases). In germline, CDR1 is SGHNT, CDR2 YYREEE (reference sequence). CDR3 size: 14 residues. Trimming left V 1 base short and J 3 bases short, with 11 bases between. CDR3 DNA: TGTGCCAGCAGCTTGCAGGGGAGTTACTACGAGCAGTACTTC. Amino acid sequence: CASSLQGSYYEQYF.

V and J are TRBV10-3 and TRBJ1-1; D might be TRBD1 (5 bases). The CDR3 is made up of 15 amino acids. With 6 bases removed from V and 3 bases from J, the gap between germline ends came to 17 bases. Germline CDR1 ENHRY, CDR2 SYGVKD. CDR3 protein: CAISVSRARDTEAFF. As DNA, the CDR3 is TGTGCCATCAGCGTTAGTAGGGCCAGGGACACTGAAGCTTTCTTT.

As DNA, the CDR3 is TGTGCCAGTAGGTTTCCGGGCACCGGGGAGCTGTTTTTT. Translated: CASRFPGTGELFF. The V and J genes are TRBV19 and TRBJ2-2; D not resolved. Germline V lookup: CDR1 LNHDA, CDR2 SQIVND (reference sequence). This CDR3 region has 13 residues. V shed 6 bases and J shed 4 bases, with 9 bases lying between them.

The rearrangement links TRBV28 to TRBJ1-2, with D hard to call. Trimming left V 3 bases short and J 2 bases short, with 13 bases between. The germline V gene has CDR1 MDHEN and CDR2 SYDVKM. The CDR3 is 15 residues long. The CDR3 spells CASSLSSSVNYGYTF. CDR3 nucleotides: TGTGCCAGCAGTTTGAGTTCGTCTGTGAACTATGGCTACACCTTC.

The chain couples TRBV6-2 or TRBV6-3 to TRBJ2-1, with D perhaps matching TRBD1 (5 bases). Germline CDR1 and CDR2: MNHEY and SVGEGT. The germline V and J ends were trimmed by 5 bases and 7 bases, with 15 bases remaining between them. There are 14 residues in the CDR3. The DNA for the CDR3 is TGTGCCAGCAGTCCCAGGGCAGGCGAGAATGAGCAGTTCTTC. Translating it yields CASSPRAGENEQFF.

The chain employs TRBV10-3 and TRBJ2-7; a possible D gene is TRBD1 (5 bases). CDR3 length: 14 amino acids. V gave up 6 bases and J gave up 2 bases, with 14 bases separating them. The germline V gene encodes CDR1 ENHRY and CDR2 SYGVKD. The CDR3, as DNA: TGTGCCATCAGGAAAACCGGACATCCCTACGAGCAGTACTTC. Translation gives CAIRKTGHPYEQYF.

This rearrangement joins TRBV2 to TRBJ1-2, with 7 bases matching TRBD1. V was clipped by 6 bases and J by 0 bases; unmatched bases: 4. The length of the CDR3 is 14 residues. Germline CDR1 is SNHLY and CDR2 is FYNNEI. In DNA, the CDR3 is TGTGCCAGCAGGGACAGGATCTCTAACTATGGCTACACCTTC. This translates into CASRDRISNYGYTF.

This sequence joins TRBV19 and TRBJ1-2, with 9 positions matching TRBD1. The junction had 8 bases not matched to a gene; V was cut back by 5 bases and J by 4 bases. This CDR3 is 15 amino acids long. Germline V gene sequence: CDR1 LNHDA, CDR2 SQIVND (reference sequence). The CDR3: CASSSGQGRTYGYTF. Written as DNA, the CDR3 is TGTGCCAGTAGTTCCGGACAGGGGAGGACCTATGGCTACACCTTC.

The J gene is TRBJ1-3, the V gene TRBV7-9; D gene unclear. Trimming removed 4 bases from V and 0 bases from J, with 7 bases in between. The V gene's germline CDR1 is SEHNR and CDR2 FQNEAQ (reference sequence). This CDR3 has 14 residues. The CDR3 DNA reads as TGTGCCAGCAGCTGGCGGAGCTCTGGAAACACCATATATTTT. As protein: CASSWRSSGNTIYF.

J is TRBJ1-2 and V is TRBV7-8; D gene uncertain. The V end was cut by 3 bases, the J end by 4 bases, with 21 bases between. The V gene's germline CDR1 is SGHVS and CDR2 FQNEAQ. The CDR3 length is 17 residues. Here the CDR3 DNA reads TGTGCCAGCAGCTTCGACCTAGTGCCCGACGGAGGCTATGGCTACACCTTC. Protein: CASSFDLVPDGGYGYTF. Full variable domain (missing parts from reference TRBV7-8 and TRBJ1-2): GAGVSQSPRYKVAKRGQDVALRCDPISGHVSLFWYQQALGQGPEFLTYFQNEAQLDKSGLPSDRFFAERPEGSVSTLKIQRTQQEDSAVYLCASSFDLVPDGGYGYTFGSGTRLTVV.

The rearrangement links TRBV7-2 to TRBJ2-1; 9 nucleotides agree with TRBD2. The J segment lost 8 bases and the V segment lost 4 bases, leaving 9 bases of the junction unmatched. The CDR3 extends over 15 amino acids. CDR1 is SGHTA, CDR2 FQGNSA, per germline. The CDR3 DNA sequence: TGTGCCAGCAGCTCTACTAGCGGGTTTCGGTATGAGCAGTTCTTC. This gives the protein CASSSTSGFRYEQFF.

This chain links TRBV11-2 with TRBJ1-1, with D perhaps matching TRBD1 (5 bases). CDR1 and CDR2 (germline): SGHAT, FQNNGV. The V gene lost 6 bases and the J gene lost 1 base, with 15 bases spanning the gap. The CDR3 runs to 15 residues. CDR3 DNA: TGTGCCAGCAGGCAGGGAGGTCGGGGGAACACTGAAGCTTTCTTT. Residues: CASRQGGRGNTEAFF.

This chain uses TRBV4-1 with TRBJ1-1; 7 bases match TRBD1. CDR3 length equals 17 residues. V was pared by 0 bases and J by 5 bases, with 12 bases of the junction left unmatched. Germline V gene sequence: CDR1 MGHRA, CDR2 YSYEKL. The CDR3 here is CASSQEGAGGKTTEAFF. CDR3 sequence (DNA): TGCGCCAGCAGCCAAGAGGGGGCAGGGGGTAAAACGACTGAAGCTTTCTTT.

This chain links TRBV13 with TRBJ2-2; tentatively, D is TRBD2 (6 bases). Trimming removed 5 bases at V and 0 bases at J, with 13 bases between. Germline V CDR1 and CDR2: PRHDT, FYEKMQ (reference sequence). The CDR3 loop spans 16 amino acids. CDR3 DNA: TGTGCCAGCAGCCGTCGAGGACTAACGAACACCGGGGAGCTGTTTTTT. This gives the protein CASSRRGLTNTGELFF.

The V gene is TRBV28, the J gene TRBJ2-2, with 8 bases identical to TRBD1. J lost 5 bases, V lost 4 bases, and 3 bases had no gene match. Germline-derived CDR1 and CDR2 are MDHEN and SYDVKM. The CDR3 has 14 residues. This CDR3 reads CASSSRGQTGELFF. The CDR3 DNA sequence: TGTGCCAGCAGTTCCAGGGGGCAGACCGGGGAGCTGTTTTTT.

The chain carries TRBV27 and TRBJ1-5; D is unresolved. The V gene lost 3 bases and the J gene lost 6 bases, with 6 bases spanning the gap. The CDR3 has 12 amino acids. Looked up from germline, CDR1 is MNHEY and CDR2 is SMNVEV (reference sequence). The CDR3 nucleotides are TGTGCCAGCAGTTTTGGAGGTCAGCCCCAGCATTTT. Translating gives CASSFGGQPQHF.

The chain links TRBV3-1 (or the pseudogene TRBV3-2) to TRBJ1-1; TRBD1 agrees at 9 bases. The germline gives CDR1 LGHDT, CDR2 YNNKEL (reference sequence). With V trimmed by 5 bases and J by 0 bases, 7 bases remained unmatched. This CDR3 comprises 16 residues. CDR3 sequence reads: CASSLGQGNLNTEAFF. CDR3 DNA sequence: TGTGCCAGCAGCTTGGGACAGGGCAATTTGAACACTGAAGCTTTCTTT.

Comment on this clone: This specimen includes other DNA sequences encoding the same CDR3. The J gene is TRBJ1-1, the V gene TRBV9, with 9 nucleotides matching TRBD1. V dropped 4 bases and J dropped 1; count of bases not matched to a gene: 5. CDR3 length equals 15 residues. Germline CDR1 SGDLS, CDR2 YYNGEE. The CDR3 DNA follows: TGTGCCAGCAGCCTCTGGACAGGGGAGAACACTGAAGCTTTCTTT. Amino acid sequence: CASSLWTGENTEAFF.

The chain carries TRBV5-1 and TRBJ1-1, with 9 bases matching TRBD1. CDR1 and CDR2 (germline): SGHRS, YFSETQ. CDR3 length: 16 residues. Unmatched junction bases numbered 7, after V lost 4 bases and J lost 0 bases. As DNA, the CDR3 is TGCGCCAGCAGCCTCACAGGGGGCGATGTGAACACTGAAGCTTTCTTT. Amino acid sequence: CASSLTGGDVNTEAFF.

This chain uses TRBV5-8 with TRBJ2-4; the D is unclear. Deletions cut 4 bases from V and 0 bases from J, with 14 bases between. CDR1 SGHTS and CDR2 YDEGEE come from the germline V gene. CDR3 length equals 16 residues. This CDR3 reads CASSNIHLGAKNIQYF. The CDR3 DNA is TGTGCCAGCAGCAACATTCACCTAGGAGCCAAAAACATTCAGTACTTC.

The CDR3: CASSHPIAGETQYF. The CDR3, as DNA: TGTGCCAGCAGCCACCCTATAGCGGGGGAGACCCAGTACTTC. The chain carries TRBV7-2 and TRBJ2-5, with TRBD2 matching over 8 bases. The CDR3 has 14 residues. From germline, CDR1 is SGHTA and CDR2 FQGNSA. V gave up 5 bases and J gave up 5 bases; unmatched junction bases: 7.

V is TRBV5-4 and J is TRBJ1-2; no firm D call. Trimming took 4 bases from V and 0 from J, leaving 10 bases between them. The CDR3 runs to 14 residues. Looked up from germline, CDR1 is SGHNT and CDR2 is YYREEE (reference sequence). The CDR3 protein is CASSVHPTNYGYTF. CDR3 coding DNA: TGTGCCAGCAGCGTTCACCCTACTAACTATGGCTACACCTTC.

The chain uses TRBV18 and TRBJ2-7; 11 nucleotides line up with TRBD1. The CDR3 is made up of 18 amino acids. CDR1 is KGHSH, CDR2 LQKENI, per germline. V dropped 3 bases and J dropped 3; count of bases not matched to a gene: 13. CDR3: CASSPETRDRGDLYEQYF. For the CDR3, the DNA is TGTGCCAGCTCACCGGAGACCAGGGACAGGGGGGACCTCTACGAGCAGTACTTC.

This chain connects TRBV7-3 to TRBJ2-7; 7 positions agree with TRBD1. CDR3 length: 15 amino acids. Germline lookup yields CDR1 SGHTA and CDR2 FQGTGA. The V segment lost 5 bases and the J segment 3 bases; nucleotides outside the gene matches: 10. Here the CDR3 DNA reads TGTGCCAGCAGCACATCCGGGACAGCGATCTACGAGCAGTACTTC. As protein: CASSTSGTAIYEQYF.

The rearrangement uses TRBV4-2 and TRBJ1-1; possible D gene TRBD1, 5 bases. The germline V and J ends were trimmed by 1 base and 1 base, with 10 bases remaining between them. The CDR3 is 15 residues long. The germline CDR1 and CDR2 sequences are LGHNA and YNFKEQ. CDR3 protein: CASSQAGGWNTEAFF. In DNA, the CDR3 is TGTGCCAGCAGCCAAGCCGGGGGGTGGAACACTGAAGCTTTCTTT.

The V call is TRBV19, the J call TRBJ2-5, with a weak D call TRBD2 (5 bases). Germline V gene lookup returns CDR1 LNHDA and CDR2 SQIVND (reference sequence). V was trimmed by 3 bases and J by 5 bases, leaving 16 bases between them. CDR3 length: 15 amino acids. The CDR3 protein is CASSILGDPGETQYF. The CDR3 DNA reads as TGTGCCAGTAGTATCCTGGGAGACCCGGGGGAGACCCAGTACTTC.

On this clone: Other DNA sequences within the sample encode an identical CDR3. The chain links TRBV9 to TRBJ2-7, with TRBD1 matching over 9 bases. The CDR3 contains 15 residues. V trimming: 0 bases; J trimming: 1 base; junction bases outside the gene matches: 2. Germline V CDR1 and CDR2: SGDLS, YYNGEE. As DNA, the CDR3 is TGTGCCAGCAGCGTAGGGGGACAGGGATCCTACGAGCAGTACTTC. Translating gives CASSVGGQGSYEQYF.